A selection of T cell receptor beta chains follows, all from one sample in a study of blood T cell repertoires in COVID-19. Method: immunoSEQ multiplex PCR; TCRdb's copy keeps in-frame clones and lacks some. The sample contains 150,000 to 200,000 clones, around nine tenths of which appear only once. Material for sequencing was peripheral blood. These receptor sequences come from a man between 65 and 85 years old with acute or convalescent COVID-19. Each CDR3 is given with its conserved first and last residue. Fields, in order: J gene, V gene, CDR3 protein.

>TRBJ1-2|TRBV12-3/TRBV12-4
CASSPGEDYGYTF
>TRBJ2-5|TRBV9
CASSVAPVLEETQYF
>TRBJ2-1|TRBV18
CASSPSQEEQFF
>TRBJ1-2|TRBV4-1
CASSHTQGAQGWGYTF
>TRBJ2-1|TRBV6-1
CASSVDLAGEGNEQFF
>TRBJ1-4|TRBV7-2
CASSLARGTSEKLFF
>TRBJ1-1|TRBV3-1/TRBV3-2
CASSRATEAFF
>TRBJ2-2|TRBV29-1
CSVEEGRWSTGELFF
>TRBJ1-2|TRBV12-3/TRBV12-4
CASSLLLNYGYTF
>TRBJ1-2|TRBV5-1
CASSLVRQDRYGYTF
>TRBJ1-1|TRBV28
CASSLGGNRNTEAFF
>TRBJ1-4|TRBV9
CASSVRPGEKLFF
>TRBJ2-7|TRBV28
CASSPLTSGDSYEQYF
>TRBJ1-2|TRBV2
CASKTSGNSGYTF
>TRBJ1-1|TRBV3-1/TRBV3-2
CASSQGTGGHRDTEAFF
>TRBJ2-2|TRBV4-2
CASSLLAGGDTGELFF
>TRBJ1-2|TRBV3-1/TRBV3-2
CASSQEQVGYTF